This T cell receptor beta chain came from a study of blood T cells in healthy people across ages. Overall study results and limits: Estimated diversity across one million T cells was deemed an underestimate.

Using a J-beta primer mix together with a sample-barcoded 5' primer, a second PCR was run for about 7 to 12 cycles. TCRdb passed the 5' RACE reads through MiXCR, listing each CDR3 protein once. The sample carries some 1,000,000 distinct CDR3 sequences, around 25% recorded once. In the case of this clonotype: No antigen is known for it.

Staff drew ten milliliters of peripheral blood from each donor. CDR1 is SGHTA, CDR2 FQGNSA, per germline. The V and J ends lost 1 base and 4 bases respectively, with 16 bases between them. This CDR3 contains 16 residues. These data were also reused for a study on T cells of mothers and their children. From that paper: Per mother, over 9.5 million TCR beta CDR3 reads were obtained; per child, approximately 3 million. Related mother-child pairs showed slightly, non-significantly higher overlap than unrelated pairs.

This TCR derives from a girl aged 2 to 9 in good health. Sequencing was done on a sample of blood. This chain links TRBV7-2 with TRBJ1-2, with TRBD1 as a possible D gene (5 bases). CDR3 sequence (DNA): TGTGCCAGCAGCTTAGATGGCAATGGGGCCGGCTATGGCTACACCTTC. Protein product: CASSLDGNGAGYGYTF.